Below, 9 T cell receptor beta chains from the same sample are listed, as sequenced in a study of cytomegalovirus exposure and HLA in healthy donors. Primers: 60 Vbeta forward and 13 Jbeta reverse. The assay was immunoSEQ multiplex PCR, and TCRdb's table has in-frame clones only and misses some. The sample has roughly 130,000 clones; roughly 88% are singletons. The sequencing sample was made of PBMCs. The source of these receptors is a man aged 50-59 years in good health and CMV-seronegative.

This chain connects TRBV7-9 to TRBJ2-2, with 13 bases matching TRBD2. V lost 3 bases and J lost 3; bases outside the gene matches: 4. The CDR3 runs to 17 residues. Germline CDR1 reads SEHNR; CDR2 reads FQNEAQ (reference sequence). The CDR3 sequence is CASSFRTSGGDTGELFF. In nucleotides, the CDR3 is TGTGCCAGCAGCTTCAGGACTAGCGGGGGTGACACCGGGGAGCTGTTTTTT.

The rearrangement links TRBV6-5 to TRBJ1-3, with a possible D match to TRBD1 (5 bases). CDR1 MNHEY and CDR2 SVGAGI come from the germline V gene. The CDR3 has 14 residues. With 3 bases removed from V and 0 bases from J, the gap between germline ends came to 6 bases. CDR3 protein: CASSYTGSGNTIYF. As DNA, the CDR3 is TGTGCCAGCAGTTATACAGGCTCTGGAAACACCATATATTTT.

The chain is built from TRBV7-9 and TRBJ2-1; a weak D match, TRBD2 (5 bases). The CDR3 is 15 residues long. Germline V gives CDR1 SEHNR, CDR2 FQNEAQ (reference sequence). V lost 5 bases and J lost 3, with 14 bases in between. CDR3 nucleotide sequence: TGTGCCAGCAGCCCTGTCGGGGAATACTACAATGAGCAGTTCTTC. The encoded protein is CASSPVGEYYNEQFF.

Concerning this clone itself: At one end, the junction sequence differs from germline, possibly due to a read error. The CDR3 DNA reads TGTTCCAGCAGCTTAGGGACAGCCCAGGAGCAGTACTTC. Encoded protein: CSSSLGTAQEQYF. The chain is built from TRBV7-9 and TRBJ2-7, with 7 bases matching TRBD1. Germline CDR1 reads SEHNR; CDR2 reads FQNEAQ (reference sequence). The length of the CDR3 is 13 residues. Based on the CDR3 plus reference TRBV7-9 and TRBJ2-7, the full variable domain is DTGVSQNPRHKITKRGQNVTFRCDPISEHNRLYWYRQTLGQGPEFLTYFQNEAQLEKSRLLSDRFSAERPKGSFSTLEIQRTEQGDSAMYLCSSSLGTAQEQYFGPGTRLTVT.

The chain joins TRBV19 to TRBJ2-1; tentatively, D is TRBD2 (6 bases). The CDR3 runs 15 residues. Germline CDR1 and CDR2: LNHDA and SQIVND (reference sequence). Trimming removed 7 bases at V and 0 bases at J, with 13 bases between. CDR3 sequence reads: CASTKGLNSYNEQFF. The CDR3 DNA reads as TGTGCCAGTACCAAGGGACTCAACTCCTACAATGAGCAGTTCTTC.

The rearrangement links TRBV30 to TRBJ2-3, with 10 positions matching TRBD1. Trimming removed 3 bases from V and 3 bases from J; junction bases left unmatched: 9. The CDR3 length is 16 residues. Per germline, CDR1 GTSNPN and CDR2 SVGIG (reference sequence). CDR3 protein: CAWSPLDRGRTDTQYF. The CDR3 DNA follows: TGTGCCTGGAGCCCCCTCGACAGGGGGCGGACAGATACGCAGTATTTT. Based on the CDR3 plus reference TRBV30 and TRBJ2-3, the full variable domain is SQTIHQWPATLVQPVGSPLSLECTVEGTSNPNLYWYRQAAGRGLQLLFYSVGIGQISSEVPQNLSASRPQDRQFILSSKKLLLSDSGFYLCAWSPLDRGRTDTQYFGPGTRLTVL.

This rearrangement joins TRBV27 to TRBJ2-2; 7 positions match TRBD1. CDR1 is MNHEY, CDR2 SMNVEV, per germline (reference sequence). This CDR3 is built from 16 residues. V lost 9 bases, J lost 2 bases, and 12 bases stayed unmatched. The DNA for the CDR3 is TGTGCCAGTTCTGGGGCAGGGGGTTTCAACACCGGGGAGCTGTTTTTT. Translation: CASSGAGGFNTGELFF.

The genes are TRBV7-9 and TRBJ1-1; a weak D match, TRBD1 (5 bases). Germline V gives CDR1 SEHNR, CDR2 FQNEAQ (reference sequence). V dropped 0 bases and J dropped 4 bases, with 18 bases sitting between them. This CDR3 has 17 residues. CDR3: CASSLAEARGGGTEAFF. Written as DNA, the CDR3 is TGTGCCAGCAGCTTAGCGGAGGCAAGGGGCGGGGGCACTGAAGCTTTCTTT.

This clone was found a few times. The chain links TRBV2 to TRBJ2-2, with a tentative D call TRBD1 (5 bases). Germline CDR1 and CDR2: SNHLY and FYNNEI. Trimming pared 4 bases from V and 5 bases from J, leaving 11 bases between. There are 14 residues in the CDR3. This chain's CDR3 is CASSGGSRTGELFF. Written as DNA, the CDR3 is TGTGCCAGCAGTGGGGGCAGTAGGACCGGGGAGCTGTTTTTT.